This T cell receptor beta chain was recovered during a study of shared clonotypes between healthy human individuals. General study findings and limits: It was the few donors that limited the genetic and exposure-history diversity represented. Although depth was large, rarefaction showed that sequencing of the sorted subsets was incomplete. With a handful of donors compared, 4% to 5% of naive CD4 clonotypes were shared.

Negatively enriched CD4+ T cells were divided by CD45RA into naive and memory. There are 14 residues in the CDR3. The germline V gene has CDR1 SGHVS and CDR2 FQNEAQ. V shed 5 bases, J shed 4 bases, and the junction held 5 bases outside the gene matches. The method was immunoSEQ multiplex PCR; TCRdb's version includes in-frame clones alone and lacks a portion of them. The repertoire holds around 700,000 clones, around 72% seen once, with 1.5% to 2% in the top ten. Points on this clone: Its antigen is still unknown.

The sequence was collected from a woman aged 25-40 years in good health. J is TRBJ1-1 and V is TRBV7-8; 9 nucleotides agree with TRBD1. The sequenced sample consisted of memory CD4+ T cells sorted from blood. Subset specified: CD45RA-negative fraction. This CDR3 is CASSPRDRVTEAFF. CDR3 nucleotides: TGTGCCAGCAGCCCCCGGGACAGGGTCACTGAAGCTTTCTTT.